These 28 T cell receptor beta chains originate from one sample sequenced in a study of blood T cell repertoires in COVID-19. TCRdb's copy holds only in-frame clones and misses some; the assay was immunoSEQ multiplex PCR. Of 70,000 to 85,000 clones listed, 87% are singletons. Sequenced material: peripheral blood. The receptors stem from a woman aged 45-65 years with active or convalescent COVID-19.

V gene TRBV10-2 combines with J gene TRBJ1-5; D not resolved. Deletions cut 0 bases from V and 1 base from J, with 7 bases between. CDR1 WSHSY and CDR2 SAAADI come from the germline V gene. This CDR3 comprises 15 residues. CDR3 protein: CASSESSGSNQPQHF. CDR3 sequence (DNA): TGCGCCAGCAGTGAGTCGTCCGGGAGCAATCAGCCCCAGCATTTT.

This clone has just a few counts. The chain couples TRBV3-1 (or the pseudogene TRBV3-2) to TRBJ1-6, with D possibly TRBD1 on 6 matching bases. The CDR3 loop spans 15 amino acids. V shed 0 bases and J shed 9 bases, with 12 bases lying between them. Germline CDR1 reads LGHDT; CDR2 reads YNNKEL (reference sequence). The CDR3 region has the DNA TGTGCCAGCAGCCAAGATCTGGGGGCAAGTTCACCCCTCCACTTT. Its protein is CASSQDLGASSPLHF.

The chain links TRBV5-1 to TRBJ2-7; TRBD2 matches at 8 bases. V was clipped by 2 bases and J by 3 bases; unmatched bases: 4. Germline CDR1 and CDR2: SGHRS and YFSETQ. This CDR3 is built from 14 residues. In DNA form, the CDR3 reads TGCGCCAGCAGCTTAACTAGCGGAAACTACGAGCAGTACTTC. Its translation is CASSLTSGNYEQYF.

The CDR3 spells CASSRTEAFF. The CDR3 DNA is TGTGCCAGTAGTCGTACTGAAGCTTTCTTT. The chain employs TRBV19 and TRBJ1-1; the D is unclear. The germline V gene has CDR1 LNHDA and CDR2 SQIVND (reference sequence). Trimming stripped 5 bases from V and 5 bases from J, with 3 bases between. This CDR3 is 10 amino acids long. Together with reference TRBV19 and TRBJ1-1, the CDR3 gives the full variable domain: DGGITQSPKYLFRKEGQNVTLSCEQNLNHDAMYWYRQDPGQGLRLIYYSQIVNDFQKGDIAEGYSVSREKKESFPLTVTSAQKNPTAFYLCASSRTEAFFGQGTRLTVV.

The table lists this clone with a count of one. This sequence joins TRBV6-6 and TRBJ1-5; no clear D. The germline V gene has CDR1 MNHNY and CDR2 SVGAGI (reference sequence). This CDR3 is 15 amino acids long. The germline V and J ends were trimmed by 6 bases and 5 bases, with 17 bases remaining between them. CDR3 nucleotides: TGTGCCAGCAGCGACCCCGGTGGGAGGGATCAGCCCCAGCATTTT. Translated, it gives CASSDPGGRDQPQHF.

The chain uses TRBV11-1 and TRBJ2-1; tentative D call: TRBD2 (5 bases). CDR3 length equals 12 residues. Germline assignment: CDR1 SGHAT and CDR2 FQDESV (reference sequence). Deletions cut 5 bases from V and 8 bases from J, with 10 bases between. CDR3 nucleotide sequence: TGTGCCAGCAGCCTCGGGGAAGATGAGCAGTTCTTC. Translated, it gives CASSLGEDEQFF.

The V gene is TRBV4-3, the J gene TRBJ1-1; maybe TRBD1 (5 bases). V lost 0 bases to trimming and J lost 5 bases, with 19 bases between them. The CDR3 extends over 17 amino acids. Per germline, CDR1 LGHNA and CDR2 YSLEER. CDR3 residues: CASSQDQEGVVWTEAFF. In nucleotides, the CDR3 is TGCGCCAGCAGCCAAGATCAGGAAGGGGTTGTGTGGACTGAAGCTTTCTTT.

The chain joins TRBV7-2 to TRBJ1-3, with D perhaps TRBD1 (5 bases). The germline V gene has CDR1 SGHTA and CDR2 FQGNSA. The CDR3 loop spans 16 amino acids. The ends were cut back, 2 bases at V and 4 bases at J, with 15 bases in the middle. CDR3 residues: CASSLNGGLSGNTIYF. CDR3 bases: TGTGCCAGCAGCTTAAACGGGGGACTCTCGGGAAACACCATATATTTT.

The chain uses TRBV6-5 and TRBJ1-5, with a possible D match to TRBD1 (5 bases). CDR3 length: 13 residues. Trimming took 5 bases from V and 7 from J, leaving 12 bases between them. Germline CDR1 and CDR2: MNHEY and SVGAGI. As DNA, the CDR3 is TGTGCCAGCAGTAATTCAGGGTGGCAGCCCCAGCATTTT. It encodes CASSNSGWQPQHF.

The V and J genes are TRBV24-1 and TRBJ2-5; 10 nucleotides agree with TRBD1. The junction had 9 bases not matched to a gene; V was cut back by 4 bases and J by 5 bases. CDR3 size: 16 residues. Germline values: CDR1 KGHDR, CDR2 SFDVKD. Written as DNA, the CDR3 is TGTGCCACCAGTGAGCTGGGGACAGGGGAAGTCGAGACCCAGTACTTC. Its protein is CATSELGTGEVETQYF.

The chain links TRBV6-2 or TRBV6-3 to TRBJ2-1, with TRBD2 as a possible D gene (5 bases). Trimming stripped 7 bases from V and 0 bases from J, with 13 bases between. This CDR3 spans 15 amino acids. Germline loops: CDR1 MNHEY, CDR2 SVGEGT. The CDR3 loop is CASTPPGSSYNEQFF. CDR3 coding DNA: TGTGCCAGCACCCCGCCGGGGAGCTCCTACAATGAGCAGTTCTTC.

The genes are TRBV9 and TRBJ1-1; perhaps TRBD1 as D (5 bases). Germline CDR1 SGDLS, CDR2 YYNGEE. The V end lost 0 bases, the J end lost 1 base, and 10 bases lay between the germline ends. The CDR3 consists of 15 residues. CDR3 protein: CASSVVQGANTEAFF. The CDR3 DNA reads TGTGCCAGCAGCGTAGTGCAAGGGGCGAACACTGAAGCTTTCTTT.

This rearrangement joins TRBV13 to TRBJ1-2; possibly TRBD1 for D (5 bases). This CDR3 region has 14 residues. Germline CDR1 is PRHDT and CDR2 is FYEKMQ (reference sequence). Between the trimmed V and J ends, which lost 2 bases and 5 bases, there was a span of 12 bases. CDR3 sequence reads: CASSLKTVSYGYTF. In DNA, the CDR3 is TGTGCCAGCAGCTTAAAGACAGTCTCATATGGCTACACCTTC.

V usage is TRBV13 and J usage is TRBJ2-5; 9 nucleotides agree with TRBD1. The J segment lost 5 bases and the V segment lost 3 bases, leaving 4 bases of the junction unmatched. The CDR3 has 14 amino acids. The germline V gene encodes CDR1 PRHDT and CDR2 FYEKMQ (reference sequence). CDR3 sequence (DNA): TGTGCCAGCAGCTTTGATACAGGGGGCGAGACCCAGTACTTC. Encoded protein: CASSFDTGGETQYF.

CDR3 nucleotide sequence: TGCGCCAGCAGTCAAAGCGACAGGATTCACTCCTACGAGCAGTACTTC. Amino acids: CASSQSDRIHSYEQYF. V is TRBV23-1 and J is TRBJ2-7; D might be TRBD1 (6 bases). Being an ORF, TRBV23-1 has a function that is uncertain. V lost 2 bases and J lost 0, with 14 bases in between. This CDR3 has 16 residues.

The J gene is TRBJ2-1, the V gene TRBV7-9; no reliable D call. V was clipped by 1 base and J by 7 bases, with 2 bases between them. The CDR3 length is 11 residues. Germline loops: CDR1 SEHNR, CDR2 FQNEAQ (reference sequence). In DNA, the CDR3 is TGTGCCAGCAGCTTAGTAAATGAGCAGTTCTTC. Residues: CASSLVNEQFF.

V is TRBV30 and J is TRBJ1-6; TRBD1 might be the D (6 bases). V dropped 8 bases and J dropped 3 bases, with 14 bases sitting between them. Germline values: CDR1 GTSNPN, CDR2 SVGIG (reference sequence). This CDR3 has 14 amino acids. The CDR3 DNA follows: TGTGCCACCCGACAGGACAGCTATAATTCACCCCTCCACTTT. It specifies CATRQDSYNSPLHF.

This chain uses TRBV7-3 with TRBJ2-2; 12 bases match TRBD2. The CDR3 has 15 amino acids. Germline CDR1 and CDR2: SGHTA and FQGTGA. V dropped 5 bases and J dropped 6; count of bases not matched to a gene: 4. For the CDR3, the DNA is TGTGCCAGCAGCCCCGGACTAGCGGGGTCCGGGGAGCTGTTTTTT. Its translation: CASSPGLAGSGELFF. Variable domain in full (rest from reference TRBV7-3 and TRBJ2-2): GAGVSQTPSNKVTEKGKYVELRCDPISGHTALYWYRQSLGQGPEFLIYFQGTGAADDSGLPNDRFFAVRPEGSVSTLKIQRTERGDSAVYLCASSPGLAGSGELFFGEGSRLTVL.

The chain recombines TRBV10-1 with TRBJ2-1, with TRBD1 matching 12 bases. V shed 0 bases and J 4 bases; nucleotides not matched to a gene: 1. Germline loops: CDR1 WNHNN, CDR2 SYGVQD (reference sequence). The CDR3 sequence is 16 residues long. The CDR3 sequence: CASSESGQGAYNEQFF. The CDR3 DNA sequence: TGCGCCAGCAGTGAGTCGGGACAGGGGGCTTACAATGAGCAGTTCTTC.

The chain uses TRBV3-1 (or the pseudogene TRBV3-2) and TRBJ1-1; D gene unclear. CDR1 LGHDT and CDR2 YNNKEL come from the germline V gene (reference sequence). The CDR3 has 14 residues. Trimming cost V 0 bases and J 2 bases, with 7 bases left between them. CDR3 DNA sequence: TGTGCCAGCAGCCAAGAGTCGCGAAACACTGAAGCTTTCTTT. Its translation is CASSQESRNTEAFF.

The chain couples TRBV27 to TRBJ2-1, with TRBD2 as a possible D gene (6 bases). The V gene's germline CDR1 is MNHEY and CDR2 SMNVEV (reference sequence). CDR3 length: 14 residues. V was cut by 2 bases and J by 6 bases, with 11 bases left in between. CDR3 protein: CASSLRRGGNEQFF. CDR3 sequence (DNA): TGTGCCAGCAGTTTACGGAGGGGAGGCAATGAGCAGTTCTTC.

This chain links TRBV14 with TRBJ2-5; 8 bases fit TRBD1. The junction had 6 bases not matched to a gene; V was cut back by 7 bases and J by 2 bases. This CDR3 is built from 14 residues. The germline V gene has CDR1 SGHDN and CDR2 FVKESK. The CDR3 DNA sequence: TGTGCCAGCACCCGGACAGGGACTCAAGAGACCCAGTACTTC. This gives the protein CASTRTGTQETQYF.

The rearrangement uses TRBV29-1 and TRBJ1-1, with D uncertain. Germline V lookup: CDR1 SQVTM, CDR2 ANQGSEA. The V and J ends lost 4 bases and 3 bases respectively, with 12 bases between them. This CDR3 has 13 residues. For the CDR3, the DNA is TGCAGCGTTGTGGGAGCCGTGTACACTGAAGCTTTCTTT. This sequence encodes CSVVGAVYTEAFF.

This rearrangement joins TRBV6-2 or TRBV6-3 to TRBJ2-5, with a tentative D call TRBD1 (6 bases). V was clipped by 2 bases and J by 5 bases, with 12 bases between them. Per germline, CDR1 MNHEY and CDR2 SVGEGT. This CDR3 is 14 amino acids long. Here the CDR3 reads CASSYDRLMETQYF. CDR3 DNA sequence: TGTGCCAGCAGTTACGACAGGCTTATGGAGACCCAGTACTTC.

V and J are TRBV5-1 and TRBJ2-1, with 14 bases lining up with TRBD2. Looked up from germline, CDR1 is SGHRS and CDR2 is YFSETQ. This CDR3 region has 17 residues. V shed 2 bases, J shed 9 bases, and the junction held 10 bases outside the gene matches. This chain's CDR3 is CASSFPRLAGGLIEQFF. DNA for the CDR3: TGCGCCAGCAGCTTCCCCCGACTAGCGGGGGGGCTGATTGAGCAGTTCTTC.

This chain uses TRBV12-3 or TRBV12-4 with TRBJ2-1, with a weak D call TRBD2 (6 bases). The CDR3 is 13 residues long. V was cut by 4 bases and J by 7 bases, with 11 bases left in between. DNA for the CDR3: TGTGCCAGCAGTTGGGGACTCGGGAATGAGCAGTTCTTC. It encodes CASSWGLGNEQFF.

The V call is TRBV5-4, the J call TRBJ1-1, with D possibly being TRBD1 (6 bases). The V and J ends lost 0 bases and 0 bases respectively, with 12 bases between them. Germline CDR1 and CDR2: SGHNT and YYREEE (reference sequence). CDR3 size: 16 residues. The CDR3 DNA follows: TGTGCCAGCAGCTTGGGCAGGGGCGGGCTGAACACTGAAGCTTTCTTT. This gives the protein CASSLGRGGLNTEAFF.

The DNA for the CDR3 is TGTGCCAGCAGCCCTGAAACGGCGGTTAGCTACGAGCAGTACTTC. Its translation: CASSPETAVSYEQYF. The chain couples TRBV5-4 to TRBJ2-7; D gene unclear. Trimming took off 4 bases at V and 3 bases at J, with 17 bases between the two ends. The CDR3 runs to 15 residues. Germline CDR1 reads SGHNT; CDR2 reads YYREEE (reference sequence).